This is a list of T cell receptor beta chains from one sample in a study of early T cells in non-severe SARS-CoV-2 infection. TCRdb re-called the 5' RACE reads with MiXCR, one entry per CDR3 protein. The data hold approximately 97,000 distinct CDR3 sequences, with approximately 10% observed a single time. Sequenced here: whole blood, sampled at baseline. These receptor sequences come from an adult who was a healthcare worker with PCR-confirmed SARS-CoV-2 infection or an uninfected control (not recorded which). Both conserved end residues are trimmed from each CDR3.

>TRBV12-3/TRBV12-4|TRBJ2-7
ASSLGPGGPYEQY
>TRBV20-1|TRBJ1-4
SASAGGNEKLF
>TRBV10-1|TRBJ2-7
ASSESSGGFYEQY
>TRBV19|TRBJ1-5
ASTLGVSNQPQH
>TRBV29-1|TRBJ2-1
SATGTSGHNEQF
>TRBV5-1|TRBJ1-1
ASSLEGGLNTEAF
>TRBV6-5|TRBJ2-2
ASSYRDSGDRGELF
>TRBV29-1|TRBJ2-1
SVRDPRHEQF
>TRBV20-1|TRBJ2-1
SVRGRGRYNEQF
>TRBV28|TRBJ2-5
ASSFSQETQY
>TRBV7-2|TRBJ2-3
ASSLAQITDTQY
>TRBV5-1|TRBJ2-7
ASSLPPASGVYEQY
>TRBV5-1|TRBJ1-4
ASSLGTTNEKLF
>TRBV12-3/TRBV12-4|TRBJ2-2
ASSLTPGLAGHTGELF
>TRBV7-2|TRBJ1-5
ASSPALGSGVGSQPQH
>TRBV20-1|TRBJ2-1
SARDVPPSGSSKQF
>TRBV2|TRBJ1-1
ASSGPGTGITEAF